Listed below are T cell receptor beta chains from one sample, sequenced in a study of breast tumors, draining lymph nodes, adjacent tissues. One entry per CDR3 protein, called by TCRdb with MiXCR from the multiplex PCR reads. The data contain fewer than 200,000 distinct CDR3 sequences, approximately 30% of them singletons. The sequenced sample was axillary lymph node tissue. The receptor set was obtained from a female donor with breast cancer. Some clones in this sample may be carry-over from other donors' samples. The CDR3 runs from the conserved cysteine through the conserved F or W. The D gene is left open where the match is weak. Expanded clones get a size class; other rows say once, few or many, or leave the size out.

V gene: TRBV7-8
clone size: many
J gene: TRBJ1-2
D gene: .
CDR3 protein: CASSSTGNGYTF
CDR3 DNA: TGTGCCAGCAGCTCTACAGGGAATGGCTACACCTTC

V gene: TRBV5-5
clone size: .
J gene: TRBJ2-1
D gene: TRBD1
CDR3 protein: CASSFGDRGLDEQFF
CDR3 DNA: TGTGCCAGCAGCTTCGGGGACAGGGGGCTTGATGAGCAGTTCTTC

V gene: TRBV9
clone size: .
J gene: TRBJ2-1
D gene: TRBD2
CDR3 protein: CASSVSQRGYVEQFF
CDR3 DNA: TGTGCCAGCAGCGTCTCCCAGCGGGGGTATGTCGAGCAGTTCTTC

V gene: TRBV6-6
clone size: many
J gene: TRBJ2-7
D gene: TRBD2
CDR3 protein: CASRSGGPRGGYEQYF
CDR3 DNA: TGTGCCAGCAGAAGCGGGGGACCCCGAGGCGGTTACGAGCAGTACTTC

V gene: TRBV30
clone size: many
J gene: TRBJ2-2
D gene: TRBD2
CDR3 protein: CAWRRLAGVTGELFF
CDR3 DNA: TGTGCCTGGAGGCGACTAGCGGGAGTGACCGGGGAGCTGTTTTTT

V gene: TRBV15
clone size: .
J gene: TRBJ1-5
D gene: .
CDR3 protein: CATRRDRNNQPQHF
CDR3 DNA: TGTGCCACCAGAAGAGACAGGAACAATCAGCCCCAGCATTTT

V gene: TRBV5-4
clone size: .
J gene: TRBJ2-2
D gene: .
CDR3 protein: CASSRLSGPTGELFF
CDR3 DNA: TGTGCCAGCAGTAGGCTCAGTGGACCCACCGGGGAGCTGTTTTTT

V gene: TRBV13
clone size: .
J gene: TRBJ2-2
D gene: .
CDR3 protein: CASSLGYKSNTGELFF
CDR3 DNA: TGTGCCAGCAGCTTAGGTTACAAGTCGAACACCGGGGAGCTGTTTTTT

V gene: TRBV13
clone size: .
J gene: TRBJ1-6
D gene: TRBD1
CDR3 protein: CASSSSRTGGRSPLHF
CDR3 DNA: TGTGCCAGCAGCTCCTCCAGGACAGGGGGCCGATCACCCCTCCACTTT

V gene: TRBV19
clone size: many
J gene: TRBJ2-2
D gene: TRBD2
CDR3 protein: CASGTSGSNTGELFF
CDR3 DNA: TGTGCCAGCGGCACTAGCGGGTCGAACACCGGGGAGCTGTTTTTT

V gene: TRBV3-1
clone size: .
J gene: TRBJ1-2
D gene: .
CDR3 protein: CASSSTSVYGYTF
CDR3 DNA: TGTGCCAGCAGCTCCACTTCCGTCTATGGCTACACCTTC

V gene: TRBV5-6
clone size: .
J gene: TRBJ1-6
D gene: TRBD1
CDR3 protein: CASRVGQYNSPLHF
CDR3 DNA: TGTGCCAGCAGGGTGGGACAGTATAATTCACCCCTCCACTTT

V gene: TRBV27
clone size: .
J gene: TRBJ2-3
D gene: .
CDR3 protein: CASKLLEGQINTQYF
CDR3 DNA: TGTGCCAGCAAGCTTTTGGAGGGACAGATCAATACGCAGTATTTT

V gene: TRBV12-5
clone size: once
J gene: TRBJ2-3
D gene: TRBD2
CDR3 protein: CASSEAAAGSGDTQYF
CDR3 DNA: TGTGCCAGCAGCGAGGCGGCAGCGGGGTCGGGTGATACGCAGTATTTT

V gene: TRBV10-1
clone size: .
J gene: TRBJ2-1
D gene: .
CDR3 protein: CASRDEQFF
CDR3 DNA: TGCGCCAGCAGGGATGAGCAGTTCTTC

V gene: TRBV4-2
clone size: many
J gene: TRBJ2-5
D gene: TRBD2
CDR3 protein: CASWSGGGSETQYF
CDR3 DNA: TGTGCCAGCTGGAGCGGGGGGGGGTCAGAGACCCAGTACTTC

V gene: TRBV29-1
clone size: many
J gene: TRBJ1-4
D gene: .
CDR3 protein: CSVVGGAGEKLFF
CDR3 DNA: TGCAGCGTTGTTGGGGGGGCCGGTGAAAAACTGTTTTTT

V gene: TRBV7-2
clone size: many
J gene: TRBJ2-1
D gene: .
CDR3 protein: CASRGGARYNEQFF
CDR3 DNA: TGTGCCAGCAGGGGGGGGGCGCGCTACAATGAGCAGTTCTTC

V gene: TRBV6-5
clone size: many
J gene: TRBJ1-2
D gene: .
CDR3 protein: CASSSLGETNYGYTF
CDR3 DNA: TGTGCCAGCAGTTCCCTCGGGGAAACTAACTATGGCTACACCTTC

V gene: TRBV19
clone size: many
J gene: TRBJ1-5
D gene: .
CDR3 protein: CASRMSPGVSHQPQHF
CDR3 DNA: TGTGCCAGTAGAATGTCCCCAGGGGTATCGCATCAGCCCCAGCATTTT

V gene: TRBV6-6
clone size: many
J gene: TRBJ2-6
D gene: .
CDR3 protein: CASSYSSKGEVMFRISGANVLTF
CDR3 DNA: TGTGCCAGCAGTTACTCGAGTAAAGGAGAGGTCATGTTCAGGATCTCTGGGGCCAACGTCCTGACTTTC

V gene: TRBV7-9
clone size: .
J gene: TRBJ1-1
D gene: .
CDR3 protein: CASSWGGTGAFF
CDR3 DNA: TGTGCCAGCAGTTGGGGCGGCACTGGAGCTTTCTTT

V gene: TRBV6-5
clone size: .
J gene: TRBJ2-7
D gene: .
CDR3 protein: CASRHGAGEQYF
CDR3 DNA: TGTGCCAGCAGGCACGGGGCCGGAGAGCAGTACTTC

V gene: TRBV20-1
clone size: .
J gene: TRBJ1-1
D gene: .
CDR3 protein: CSAPVHTEAFF
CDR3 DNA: TGCAGTGCTCCAGTGCACACTGAAGCTTTCTTT

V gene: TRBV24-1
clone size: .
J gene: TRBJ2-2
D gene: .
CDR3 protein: CATSELFF
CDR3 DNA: TGTGCCACCAGTGAGCTGTTTTTT

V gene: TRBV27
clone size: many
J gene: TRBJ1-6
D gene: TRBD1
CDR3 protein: CASSGQGNSPLHF
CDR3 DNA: TGTGCCAGCAGCGGACAGGGTAATTCACCCCTCCACTTT

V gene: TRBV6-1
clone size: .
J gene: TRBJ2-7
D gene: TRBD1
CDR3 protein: CASSPATGIAYEQYF
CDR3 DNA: TGTGCCAGCAGTCCTGCGACAGGGATCGCCTACGAGCAGTACTTC

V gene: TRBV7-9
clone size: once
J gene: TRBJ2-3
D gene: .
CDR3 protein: CASSSLDGTPSTDTQYF
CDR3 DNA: TGTGCCAGCAGCTCCCTGGACGGGACCCCTAGCACAGATACGCAGTATTTT

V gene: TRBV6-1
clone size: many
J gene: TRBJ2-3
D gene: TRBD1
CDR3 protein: CASREDRGHRTDTQYF
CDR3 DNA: TGTGCCAGCAGGGAGGACAGGGGGCATCGAACAGATACGCAGTATTTT

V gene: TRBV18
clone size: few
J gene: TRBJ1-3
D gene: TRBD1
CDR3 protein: CASSHPSGGRTGNTIYF
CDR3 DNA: TGTGCCAGCTCACACCCTTCAGGGGGGCGGACTGGAAACACCATATATTTT

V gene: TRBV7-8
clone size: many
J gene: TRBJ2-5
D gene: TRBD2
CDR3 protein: CASSLAGTSGGASRETQYF
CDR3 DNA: TGTGCCAGCAGCTTAGCTGGGACTAGCGGGGGGGCCAGTCGAGAGACCCAGTACTTC

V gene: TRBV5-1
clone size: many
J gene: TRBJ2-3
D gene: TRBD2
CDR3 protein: CASSFGVGGVGTQYF
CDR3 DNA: TGCGCCAGCAGCTTCGGGGTCGGGGGGGTCGGTACGCAGTATTTT

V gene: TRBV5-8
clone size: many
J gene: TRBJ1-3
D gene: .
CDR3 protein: CASSLPPGHGNTIYF
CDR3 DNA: TGTGCCAGCAGCTTGCCCCCGGGACACGGAAACACCATATATTTT